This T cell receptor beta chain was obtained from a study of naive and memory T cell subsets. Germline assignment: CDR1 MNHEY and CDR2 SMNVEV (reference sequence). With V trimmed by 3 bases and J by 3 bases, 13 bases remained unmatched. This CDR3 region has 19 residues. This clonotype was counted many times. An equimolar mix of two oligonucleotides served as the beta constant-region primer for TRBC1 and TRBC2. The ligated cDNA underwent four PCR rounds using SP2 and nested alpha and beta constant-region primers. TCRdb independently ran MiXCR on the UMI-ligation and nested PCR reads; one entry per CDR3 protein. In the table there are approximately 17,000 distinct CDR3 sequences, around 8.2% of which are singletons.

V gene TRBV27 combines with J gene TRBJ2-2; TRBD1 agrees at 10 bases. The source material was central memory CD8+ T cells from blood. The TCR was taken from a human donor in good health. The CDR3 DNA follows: TGTGCCAGCAGTTTCCTACAACCCGGGACAGGGGAAGACACCGGGGAGCTGTTTTTT. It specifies CASSFLQPGTGEDTGELFF.